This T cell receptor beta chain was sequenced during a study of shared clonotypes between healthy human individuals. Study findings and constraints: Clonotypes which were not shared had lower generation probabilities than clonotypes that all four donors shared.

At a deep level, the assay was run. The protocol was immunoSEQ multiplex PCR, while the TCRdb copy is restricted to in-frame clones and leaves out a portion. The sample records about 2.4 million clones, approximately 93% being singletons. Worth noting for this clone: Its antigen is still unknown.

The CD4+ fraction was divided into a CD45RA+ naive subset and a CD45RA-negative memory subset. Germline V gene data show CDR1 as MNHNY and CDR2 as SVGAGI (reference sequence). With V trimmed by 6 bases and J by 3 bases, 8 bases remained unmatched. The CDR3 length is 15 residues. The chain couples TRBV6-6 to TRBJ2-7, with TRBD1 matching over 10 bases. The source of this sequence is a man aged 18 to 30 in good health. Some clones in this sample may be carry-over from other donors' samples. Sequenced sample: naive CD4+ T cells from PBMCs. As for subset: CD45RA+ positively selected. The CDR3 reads CASSRSGTGDYEQYF. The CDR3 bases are TGTGCCAGCAGCCGAAGCGGGACAGGGGACTACGAGCAGTACTTC.